These 28 T cell receptor beta chains share one sample of origin, sequenced in a study of blood T cell repertoires in COVID-19. TCRdb's table, derived via immunoSEQ multiplex PCR, lists solely in-frame clones and lacks some. This sample has approximately 200,000 clones, with more than 70% found just once. The specimen sequenced was peripheral blood. Source of these receptors: a woman in her sixties with acute or convalescent COVID-19.

The DNA of the CDR3 is TGTGCCAGCAGCGTAGCCGGGAGCGCCGCAGATACGCAGTATTTT. As protein: CASSVAGSAADTQYF. The chain has TRBV9 and TRBJ2-3; D may be TRBD2 (6 bases). CDR1 and CDR2 from the germline V gene are SGDLS and YYNGEE. V was cut by 0 bases and J by 4 bases, with 12 bases left in between. CDR3 length equals 15 residues.

J is TRBJ1-2 and V is TRBV6-5; the match to TRBD1 covers 8 bases. The CDR3 length is 14 residues. J lost 8 bases, V lost 6 bases, and 11 bases had no gene match. The germline CDR1 and CDR2 sequences are MNHEY and SVGAGI. Here the CDR3 reads CASSRGQGGGGYTF. The CDR3 DNA reads TGTGCCAGCAGCCGCGGACAGGGTGGAGGGGGCTACACCTTC.

In this sample, this clone turned up once. This chain joins TRBV7-9 and TRBJ1-1; TRBD1 aligns across 7 bases. With 5 bases clipped from V and 4 bases from J, the junction kept 7 bases outside the gene matches. The germline V gene encodes CDR1 SEHNR and CDR2 FQNEAQ (reference sequence). The CDR3 runs to 14 residues. The CDR3 spells CASSLGAGGTEAFF. The CDR3 DNA reads as TGTGCCAGCAGCCTGGGGGCAGGGGGCACTGAAGCTTTCTTT.

This chain connects TRBV6-5 to TRBJ2-7; 8 bases are a match to TRBD1. The CDR3 runs to 14 residues. CDR1 is MNHEY and CDR2 is SVGAGI in the germline V gene. Trimming took 7 bases from V and 3 from J; bases not matched to a gene: 8. The CDR3 reads CASKDRGPLYEQYF. The CDR3, as DNA: TGTGCCAGCAAAGACAGGGGCCCCCTCTACGAGCAGTACTTC.

Concerning this clone: The sample holds other DNA sequences that translate to the same CDR3. The chain employs TRBV6-6 and TRBJ2-5; the match to TRBD2 covers 9 bases. Germline CDR1 and CDR2: MNHNY and SVGAGI (reference sequence). J lost 5 bases, V lost 0 bases, and 4 bases had no gene match. The CDR3 is 15 residues long. The CDR3 DNA follows: TGTGCCAGCAGTTACTCTAGCGGGAGAGGCGAGACCCAGTACTTC. This encodes CASSYSSGRGETQYF.

The chain links TRBV9 to TRBJ1-1, with D perhaps TRBD1 (5 bases). The CDR3 has 14 residues. The germline V gene encodes CDR1 SGDLS and CDR2 YYNGEE. V was shortened by 5 bases and J by 0 bases, with 11 bases between the two germline ends. CDR3 residues: CASRSGLLNTEAFF. The DNA for the CDR3 is TGTGCCAGCAGGTCGGGACTGCTGAACACTGAAGCTTTCTTT.

J is TRBJ2-7 and V is TRBV7-9; D is undetermined. Per the germline V gene, CDR1 is SEHNR and CDR2 is FQNEAQ (reference sequence). V was cut by 3 bases and J by 0 bases, with 9 bases left in between. The CDR3 is made up of 14 amino acids. The CDR3 protein is CASSFRVSSYEQYF. The CDR3 DNA is TGTGCCAGCAGCTTCCGGGTTTCCTCCTACGAGCAGTACTTC.

This chain joins TRBV14 and TRBJ2-7, with D maybe TRBD1 (6 bases). This CDR3 spans 16 amino acids. Germline CDR1 reads SGHDN; CDR2 reads FVKESK. Trimming stripped 4 bases from V and 3 bases from J, with 19 bases between. CDR3 sequence (DNA): TGTGCCAGCAGCCGCAAGGTCACGACAGGAAGCTACGAGCAGTACTTC. Translating gives CASSRKVTTGSYEQYF.

The V and J genes are TRBV5-1 and TRBJ1-5, with 8 nucleotides matching TRBD1. This CDR3 has 15 residues. Germline CDR1 is SGHRS and CDR2 is YFSETQ. The V segment lost 4 bases and the J segment 5 bases; nucleotides outside the gene matches: 8. The CDR3 DNA is TGCGCCAGCAGCCGGACGACAGGGGATGATCAGCCCCAGCATTTT. It encodes CASSRTTGDDQPQHF.

The V and J genes are TRBV20-1 and TRBJ2-7, with D possibly being TRBD2 (5 bases). The CDR3 totals 15 residues. Trimming shortened V by 3 bases and J by 6 bases, and 21 bases separated the two germline ends. Germline V gene lookup returns CDR1 DFQATT and CDR2 SNEGSKA (reference sequence). The CDR3 protein is CSASAAGGMSAEQYF. As DNA, the CDR3 is TGCAGTGCTAGTGCGGCGGGTGGAATGTCTGCCGAGCAGTACTTC.

The rearrangement links TRBV5-1 to TRBJ2-5; 12 nucleotides agree with TRBD2. J gave up 5 bases and V 1 base, and 18 bases lay outside the gene matches. This CDR3 comprises 20 residues. Germline V CDR1 and CDR2: SGHRS, YFSETQ. This CDR3 is CASSLWRLAGENNFLETQYF. The CDR3 DNA sequence: TGCGCCAGCAGCTTGTGGAGACTAGCGGGGGAGAACAACTTCTTGGAGACCCAGTACTTC.

This rearrangement joins TRBV19 to TRBJ2-4, with D possibly being TRBD2 (6 bases). The CDR3 has 16 amino acids. Trimming cost V 3 bases and J 0 bases, with 12 bases left between them. From germline, CDR1 is LNHDA and CDR2 SQIVND (reference sequence). The CDR3 here is CASSMILALAKNIQYF. CDR3 nucleotide sequence: TGTGCCAGTAGTATGATACTAGCACTAGCCAAAAACATTCAGTACTTC.

The chain combines TRBV19 with TRBJ1-1, with 9 bases matching TRBD1. The ends lost 5 bases at V and 1 base at J; junction bases unmatched: 8. The CDR3 covers 16 residues. The V gene's germline CDR1 is LNHDA and CDR2 SQIVND (reference sequence). In DNA form, the CDR3 reads TGTGCCAGTAGTCGACGGACAGGGGTCTGGAACACTGAAGCTTTCTTT. Translated: CASSRRTGVWNTEAFF.

This rearrangement joins TRBV7-2 to TRBJ2-2; 11 bases line up with TRBD2. CDR1 is SGHTA, CDR2 FQGNSA, per germline. The CDR3 runs 16 residues. After removal of 5 bases from V and 4 bases from J, the junction contained 6 bases not matched to a gene. The CDR3 DNA sequence: TGTGCCAGCAGCCCCAGACTAGCGGGGTCCACCGGGGAGCTGTTTTTT. It is translated as CASSPRLAGSTGELFF.

V gene TRBV11-3 combines with J gene TRBJ2-1, with 8 nucleotides matching TRBD1. The germline CDR1 and CDR2 sequences are SGHNT and YENEEA. The CDR3 length is 15 residues. J gave up 6 bases and V 5 bases, and 9 bases lay outside the gene matches. CDR3 coding DNA: TGTGCCAGCAGCAAGGGACAGGCTGGTAGCAATGAGCAGTTCTTC. Amino acids: CASSKGQAGSNEQFF.

V gene TRBV30 combines with J gene TRBJ1-5; TRBD1 matches at 7 bases. Unmatched junction bases numbered 5, after V lost 3 bases and J lost 0 bases. This CDR3 has 15 amino acids. The germline CDR1 and CDR2 sequences are GTSNPN and SVGIG (reference sequence). The DNA of the CDR3 is TGTGCCTGGAGCAACAGGGGCCTTAGCAATCAGCCCCAGCATTTT. It yields the protein CAWSNRGLSNQPQHF.

This clone appeared once. Additional DNA sequences in this sample encode the identical CDR3. This rearrangement joins TRBV28 to TRBJ1-5; 7 positions match TRBD1. The CDR3 totals 15 residues. J gave up 2 bases and V 6 bases, and 7 bases lay outside the gene matches. Per germline, CDR1 MDHEN and CDR2 SYDVKM. The CDR3: CASSFPGTGNQPQHF. CDR3 DNA sequence: TGTGCCAGCAGCTTCCCCGGGACAGGCAATCAGCCCCAGCATTTT.

V is TRBV7-9 and J is TRBJ1-1, with D possibly matching TRBD1 (5 bases). Germline CDR1 is SEHNR and CDR2 is FQNEAQ (reference sequence). V lost 4 bases to trimming and J lost 6 bases, with 12 bases between them. The CDR3 consists of 13 residues. The CDR3 DNA is TGTGCCAGCAGCTCGCAGGGAACCGCTGAAGCTTTCTTT. This translates into CASSSQGTAEAFF.

The rearrangement uses TRBV6-5 and TRBJ1-2; tentative D call: TRBD1 (6 bases). The CDR3 is 14 residues long. CDR1 and CDR2 (germline): MNHEY, SVGAGI. Trimming took off 7 bases at V and 2 bases at J, with 14 bases between the two ends. The chain's CDR3 is CASTPVRGNYGYTF. As DNA, the CDR3 is TGTGCCAGCACCCCAGTCAGGGGAAACTATGGCTACACCTTC.

This chain joins TRBV2 and TRBJ1-1, with D perhaps matching TRBD1 (5 bases). Germline-derived CDR1 and CDR2 are SNHLY and FYNNEI. Trimming took off 4 bases at V and 4 bases at J, with 13 bases between the two ends. CDR3 size: 14 residues. The DNA of the CDR3 is TGTGCCAGCAGTGGGGGGGAATGGGCCACTGAAGCTTTCTTT. This sequence encodes CASSGGEWATEAFF.

The chain links TRBV9 to TRBJ1-2; 10 positions agree with TRBD1. Losses at the gene ends were 5 bases for V and 0 bases for J; bases not matched to a gene: 7. The CDR3 length is 16 residues. The germline gives CDR1 SGDLS, CDR2 YYNGEE. The CDR3 protein is CASRNGQGVPNYGYTF. DNA for the CDR3: TGTGCCAGCAGAAATGGACAGGGGGTCCCTAACTATGGCTACACCTTC.

V and J are TRBV6-5 and TRBJ1-3; no clear D gene. The length of the CDR3 is 15 residues. V lost 9 bases to trimming and J lost 0 bases, with 15 bases between them. Germline V gene lookup returns CDR1 MNHEY and CDR2 SVGAGI. For the CDR3, the DNA is TGTGCCAGTGGAGCGCGCGGTAACTCTGGAAACACCATATATTTT. Residues: CASGARGNSGNTIYF.

The chain links TRBV4-2 to TRBJ1-6, with D maybe TRBD1 (5 bases). The ends were cut back, 4 bases at V and 7 bases at J, with 17 bases in the middle. The CDR3 contains 16 residues. Looked up from germline, CDR1 is LGHNA and CDR2 is YNFKEQ. This CDR3 reads CASSLVGQIGNSPLHF. In nucleotides, the CDR3 is TGTGCCAGCAGCCTGGTCGGACAAATTGGGAATTCACCCCTCCACTTT.

The rearrangement links TRBV12-2 to TRBJ1-2; TRBD1 is the table's D call, not checked against the DNA. TRBV12-2 is a pseudogene. The CDR3 covers 17 residues. CDR3 sequence reads: CASRLSSSGQGARSYTF. The CDR3 region has the DNA TGTGCAAGTCGCTTATCTTCCTCGGGACAGGGGGCGCGGAGCTACACCTTC.

The chain recombines TRBV27 with TRBJ2-1, with a possible D match to TRBD2 (6 bases). This CDR3 comprises 13 residues. V lost 6 bases and J 6 bases, leaving 12 bases between the germline ends. The V gene's germline CDR1 is MNHEY and CDR2 SMNVEV (reference sequence). The CDR3 region has the DNA TGTGCCAGCAGGGAGACTAGATCCAATGAGCAGTTCTTC. Encoded protein: CASRETRSNEQFF.

The J gene is TRBJ2-1, the V gene TRBV6-6; the D gene is possibly TRBD2 (6 bases). The CDR3 runs to 15 residues. The ends were cut back, 5 bases at V and 3 bases at J, with 14 bases in the middle. CDR1 MNHNY and CDR2 SVGAGI come from the germline V gene (reference sequence). CDR3 sequence: CASSLGIADYNEQFF. Here the CDR3 DNA reads TGTGCCAGCAGTCTCGGGATAGCGGACTACAATGAGCAGTTCTTC.

This chain joins TRBV10-3 and TRBJ1-2; possibly TRBD1 for D (5 bases). Trimming pared 8 bases from V and 4 bases from J, leaving 17 bases between. The CDR3 has 14 amino acids. The germline V gene encodes CDR1 ENHRY and CDR2 SYGVKD. CDR3 nucleotides: TGTGCCATCGGAGCTGGGGCAGGGCCCTATGGCTACACCTTC. Protein sequence: CAIGAGAGPYGYTF.

The chain is built from TRBV6-4 and TRBJ1-2; D is uncertain. The CDR3 is 15 amino acids. CDR1 is MRHNA and CDR2 is SNTAGT in the germline V gene. Between the trimmed V and J ends, which lost 2 bases and 5 bases, there was a span of 15 bases. CDR3 DNA: TGTGCCAGCAGTGACCCCCGCGCGGCGGATTATGGCTACACCTTC. Protein: CASSDPRAADYGYTF.